Below, 15 T cell receptor beta chains from the same sample are listed, as sequenced in a study of blood T cell repertoires in COVID-19. Here immunoSEQ multiplex PCR was the method, and the copy in TCRdb shows in-frame clones only, minus some. The sample carries about 270,000 clones, 86% recorded once. Sequencing was performed on PBMCs or T cells enriched from blood (not recorded which). These receptors were collected from a woman in her late teens or twenties who had recovered from COVID-19.

The chain carries TRBV7-3 and TRBJ2-1; possibly TRBD1 for D (5 bases). Trimming cost V 3 bases and J 8 bases, with 14 bases left between them. The V gene's germline CDR1 is SGHTA and CDR2 FQGTGA. CDR3 size: 14 residues. The CDR3 coding sequence is TGTGCCAGCAGCTTTGGGTACAAAGGGGATGAGCAGTTCTTC. It codes for CASSFGYKGDEQFF.

This clone was picked up many times. This chain joins TRBV27 and TRBJ1-1, with TRBD1 matching over 8 bases. The J segment lost 4 bases and the V segment lost 6 bases, leaving 4 bases of the junction unmatched. The V gene's germline CDR1 is MNHEY and CDR2 SMNVEV (reference sequence). CDR3 length: 13 amino acids. The CDR3 protein is CASSDRGITEAFF. The CDR3 nucleotides are TGTGCCAGCAGCGACAGGGGCATCACTGAAGCTTTCTTT.

Of note for this clone: Different DNA sequences within this sample yield the same CDR3. The chain recombines TRBV7-2 with TRBJ1-1; D may be TRBD1 (6 bases). V was trimmed by 5 bases and J by 5 bases, leaving 9 bases between them. Germline CDR1 and CDR2: SGHTA and FQGNSA. There are 12 residues in the CDR3. The CDR3 loop is CASSPRGTEAFF. CDR3 sequence (DNA): TGTGCCAGCAGCCCCAGGGGTACTGAAGCTTTCTTT.

The CDR3 DNA reads TGTGCCAGTTCCCCGGCGATAGCGGGAGACGAGCAGTACTTC. This sequence encodes CASSPAIAGDEQYF. The genes are TRBV19 and TRBJ2-7; 9 bases align to TRBD2. From germline, CDR1 is LNHDA and CDR2 SQIVND (reference sequence). V was clipped by 8 bases and J by 5 bases; unmatched bases: 10. CDR3 length: 14 amino acids. The full variable domain, completed using reference TRBV19 and TRBJ2-7, is DGGITQSPKYLFRKEGQNVTLSCEQNLNHDAMYWYRQDPGQGLRLIYYSQIVNDFQKGDIAEGYSVSREKKESFPLTVTSAQKNPTAFYLCASSPAIAGDEQYFGPGTRLTVT.

This clone was seen more than once but under ten times. This sequence joins TRBV28 and TRBJ1-5, with D maybe TRBD1 (6 bases). V was pared by 3 bases and J by 5 bases, with 20 bases between. The CDR3 has 17 amino acids. Germline-derived CDR1 and CDR2 are MDHEN and SYDVKM. This CDR3 is CASSFPSQGLFHQPQHF. In DNA form, the CDR3 reads TGTGCCAGCAGTTTCCCCTCCCAGGGGCTCTTCCATCAGCCCCAGCATTTT. Based on the CDR3 plus reference TRBV28 and TRBJ1-5, the full variable domain is DVKVTQSSRYLVKRTGEKVFLECVQDMDHENMFWYRQDPGLGLRLIYFSYDVKMKEKGDIPEGYSVSREKKERFSLILESASTNQTSMYLCASSFPSQGLFHQPQHFGDGTRLSIL.

This chain uses TRBV7-8 with TRBJ2-7, with D possibly being TRBD1 (6 bases). CDR1 and CDR2 (germline): SGHVS, FQNEAQ. The V gene lost 1 base and the J gene lost 2 bases, with 15 bases spanning the gap. The CDR3 has 16 residues. CDR3 protein: CASSLVGAPKAYEQYF. The CDR3, as DNA: TGTGCCAGCAGCTTAGTGGGGGCCCCGAAAGCCTACGAGCAGTACTTC.

In this sample, this clone turned up a few times. The chain uses TRBV10-2 and TRBJ2-7; TRBD2 matches at 12 bases. The ends lost 5 bases at V and 1 base at J; junction bases unmatched: 9. In germline, CDR1 is WSHSY, CDR2 SAAADI. The CDR3 is made up of 17 amino acids. This chain's CDR3 is CASSYGLAGTLSYEQYF. CDR3 coding DNA: TGCGCCAGCAGTTATGGACTAGCGGGGACACTATCCTACGAGCAGTACTTC.

The rearrangement uses TRBV24-1 and TRBJ1-3, with D maybe TRBD1 (5 bases). Trimming stripped 0 bases from V and 3 bases from J, with 8 bases between. CDR3 length: 15 amino acids. The germline CDR1 and CDR2 sequences are KGHDR and SFDVKD. This chain's CDR3 is CATSDLGGGGNTIYF. In nucleotides, the CDR3 is TGTGCCACCAGTGATTTGGGGGGAGGTGGAAACACCATATATTTT.

The J gene is TRBJ2-2, the V gene TRBV28; maybe TRBD1 (5 bases). V gave up 7 bases and J gave up 7 bases, with 10 bases separating them. In germline, CDR1 is MDHEN, CDR2 SYDVKM. This CDR3 is 12 amino acids long. CDR3 amino acids: CASKQAVGELFF. In DNA form, the CDR3 reads TGTGCCAGCAAACAGGCGGTCGGGGAGCTGTTTTTT. The variable domain in full, with the rest retrieved from reference TRBV28 and TRBJ2-2, is DVKVTQSSRYLVKRTGEKVFLECVQDMDHENMFWYRQDPGLGLRLIYFSYDVKMKEKGDIPEGYSVSREKKERFSLILESASTNQTSMYLCASKQAVGELFFGEGSRLTVL.

The rearrangement uses TRBV5-6 and TRBJ1-5; D is uncertain. This CDR3 is built from 12 residues. Germline loops: CDR1 SGHDT, CDR2 YYEEEE. With 0 bases removed from V and 9 bases from J, the gap between germline ends came to 7 bases. CDR3 coding DNA: TGTGCCAGCAGCTTGGCAGGTCGGCCCCAGCATTTT. Protein sequence: CASSLAGRPQHF. Based on the CDR3 plus reference TRBV5-6 and TRBJ1-5, the full variable domain is DAGVTQSPTHLIKTRGQQVTLRCSPKSGHDTVSWYQQALGQGPQFIFQYYEEEERQRGNFPDRFSGHQFPNYSSELNVNALLLGDSALYLCASSLAGRPQHFGDGTRLSIL.

The J gene is TRBJ1-1, the V gene TRBV9; 9 positions agree with TRBD1. This CDR3 region has 16 residues. Looked up from germline, CDR1 is SGDLS and CDR2 is YYNGEE. Trimming cost V 6 bases and J 1 base; bases outside gene matches: 10. The CDR3 spells CASTKTGGVRNTEAFF. For the CDR3, the DNA is TGTGCCAGCACGAAGACAGGGGGAGTGAGGAACACTGAAGCTTTCTTT. The variable domain in full, with the rest retrieved from reference TRBV9 and TRBJ1-1, is DSGVTQTPKHLITATGQRVTLRCSPRSGDLSVYWYQQSLDQGLQFLIQYYNGEERAKGNILERFSAQQFPDLHSELNLSSLELGDSALYFCASTKTGGVRNTEAFFGQGTRLTVV.

This clone was recorded once. The chain combines TRBV2 with TRBJ2-7, with TRBD1 identical over 7 bases. Germline V lookup: CDR1 SNHLY, CDR2 FYNNEI. Trimming cost V 6 bases and J 11 bases; bases outside gene matches: 13. CDR3 size: 13 residues. In DNA, the CDR3 is TGTGCCAGCAGAGACAACTGGACAGGCTCGGAGTACTTC. Translation gives CASRDNWTGSEYF.

This chain links TRBV7-2 with TRBJ2-7, with D possibly matching TRBD1 (5 bases). This CDR3 has 13 amino acids. The V end was cut by 7 bases, the J end by 5 bases, with 15 bases between. Germline CDR1 SGHTA, CDR2 FQGNSA. The DNA for the CDR3 is TGTGCCAGCAATGAGCAGGGATTCGACGAGCAGTACTTC. The encoded protein is CASNEQGFDEQYF. Full variable domain (rest looked up from reference TRBV7-2 and TRBJ2-7): GAGVSQSPSNKVTEKGKDVELRCDPISGHTALYWYRQSLGQGLEFLIYFQGNSAPDKSGLPSDRFSAERTGGSVSTLTIQRTQQEDSAVYLCASNEQGFDEQYFGPGTRLTVT.

This clone has just a few counts. The V gene is TRBV7-9, the J gene TRBJ2-1, with 14 bases matching TRBD2. V gave up 5 bases and J gave up 3 bases; unmatched junction bases: 6. The CDR3 is 17 amino acids. Germline V gene sequence: CDR1 SEHNR, CDR2 FQNEAQ (reference sequence). The CDR3 is CASSTWGTSGSYNEQFF. The CDR3 DNA follows: TGTGCCAGCAGCACGTGGGGGACTAGCGGGAGCTACAATGAGCAGTTCTTC.

The chain uses TRBV29-1 and TRBJ2-1; 10 positions agree with TRBD2. Germline V lookup: CDR1 SQVTM, CDR2 ANQGSEA. This CDR3 has 14 residues. V shed 8 bases, J shed 7 bases, and the junction held 11 bases outside the gene matches. CDR3 coding DNA: TGCAGCACACGGACTAGCGGCTCAGGTAATGAGCAGTTCTTC. Translation: CSTRTSGSGNEQFF.